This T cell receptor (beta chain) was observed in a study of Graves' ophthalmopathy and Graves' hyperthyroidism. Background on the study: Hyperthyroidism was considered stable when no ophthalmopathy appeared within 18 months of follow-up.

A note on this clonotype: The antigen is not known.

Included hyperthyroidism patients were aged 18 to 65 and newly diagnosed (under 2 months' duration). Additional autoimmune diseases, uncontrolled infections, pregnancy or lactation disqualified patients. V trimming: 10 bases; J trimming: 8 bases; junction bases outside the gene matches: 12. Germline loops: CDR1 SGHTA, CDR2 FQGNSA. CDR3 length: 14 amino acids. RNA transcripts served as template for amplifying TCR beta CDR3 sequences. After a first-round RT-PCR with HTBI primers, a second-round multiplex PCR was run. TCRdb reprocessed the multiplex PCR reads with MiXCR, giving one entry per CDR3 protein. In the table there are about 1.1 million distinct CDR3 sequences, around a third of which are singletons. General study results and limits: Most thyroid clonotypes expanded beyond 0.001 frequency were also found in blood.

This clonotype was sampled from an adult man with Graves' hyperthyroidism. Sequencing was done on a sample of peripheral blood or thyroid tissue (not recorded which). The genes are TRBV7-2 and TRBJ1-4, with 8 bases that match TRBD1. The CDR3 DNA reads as TGTGCCATCAGTGGGCAGACAGGGGTCGAAAAACTGTTTTTT. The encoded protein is CAISGQTGVEKLFF.